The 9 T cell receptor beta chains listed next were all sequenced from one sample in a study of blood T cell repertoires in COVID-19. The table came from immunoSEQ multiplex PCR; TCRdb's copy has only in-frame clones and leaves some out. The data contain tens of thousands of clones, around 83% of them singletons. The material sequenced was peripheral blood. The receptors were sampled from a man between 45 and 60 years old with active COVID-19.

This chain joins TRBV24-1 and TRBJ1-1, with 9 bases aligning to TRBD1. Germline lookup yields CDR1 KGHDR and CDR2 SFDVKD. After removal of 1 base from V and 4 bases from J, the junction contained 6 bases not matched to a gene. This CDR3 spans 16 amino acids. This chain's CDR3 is CATSDFLQGASTEAFF. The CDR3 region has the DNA TGTGCCACCAGTGATTTCCTACAGGGGGCGAGCACTGAAGCTTTCTTT.

The CDR3 loop is CASTEDSTNEKLFF. The CDR3 DNA reads as TGTGCCAGCACCGAAGACAGCACGAATGAAAAACTGTTTTTT. The chain links TRBV2 to TRBJ1-4; possible D gene TRBD1, 5 bases. The CDR3 length is 14 residues. V shed 7 bases and J shed 5 bases, with 14 bases lying between them. Germline V gene data show CDR1 as SNHLY and CDR2 as FYNNEI.

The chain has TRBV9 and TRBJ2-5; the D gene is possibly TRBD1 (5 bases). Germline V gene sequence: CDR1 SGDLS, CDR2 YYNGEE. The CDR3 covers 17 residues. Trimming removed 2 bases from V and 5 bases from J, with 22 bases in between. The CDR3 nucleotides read TGTGCCAGCAGCGTGGGGCCCGCAAACATATTCTTGGAGACCCAGTACTTC. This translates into CASSVGPANIFLETQYF.

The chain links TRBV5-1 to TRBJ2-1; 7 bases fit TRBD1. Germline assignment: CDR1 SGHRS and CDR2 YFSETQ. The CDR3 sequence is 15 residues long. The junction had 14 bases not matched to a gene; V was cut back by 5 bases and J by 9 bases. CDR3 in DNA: TGCGCCAGCAGTAACGGACAGGCAGCCTCAGGTGAGCAGTTCTTC. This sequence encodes CASSNGQAASGEQFF. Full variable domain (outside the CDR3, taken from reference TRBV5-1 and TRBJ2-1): KAGVTQTPRYLIKTRGQQVTLSCSPISGHRSVSWYQQTPGQGLQFLFEYFSETQRNKGNFPGRFSGRQFSNSRSEMNVSTLELGDSALYLCASSNGQAASGEQFFGPGTRLTVL.

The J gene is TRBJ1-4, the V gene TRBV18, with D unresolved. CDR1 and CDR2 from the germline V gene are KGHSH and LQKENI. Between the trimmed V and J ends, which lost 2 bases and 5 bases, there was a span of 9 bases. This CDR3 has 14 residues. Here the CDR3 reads CASSPEGRNEKLFF. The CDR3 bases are TGTGCCAGCTCACCAGAGGGCAGGAATGAAAAACTGTTTTTT.

This CDR3 is CASSSRGANTEAFF. CDR3 DNA: TGCGCCAGCAGCTCCAGGGGGGCGAACACTGAAGCTTTCTTT. V gene TRBV5-1 combines with J gene TRBJ1-1; 7 bases map to TRBD1. Germline V gives CDR1 SGHRS, CDR2 YFSETQ. The CDR3 is made up of 14 amino acids. J was trimmed by 1 base and V by 3 bases; bases with no gene match: 3.

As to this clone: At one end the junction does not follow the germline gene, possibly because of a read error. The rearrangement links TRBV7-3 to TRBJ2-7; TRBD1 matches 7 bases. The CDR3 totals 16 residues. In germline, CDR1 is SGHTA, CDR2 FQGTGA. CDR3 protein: CASSLNGPYTGDEQYF. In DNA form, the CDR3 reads TGTGCCAGCAGTTTAAATGGACCTTATACAGGGGACGAGCAGTACTTC.

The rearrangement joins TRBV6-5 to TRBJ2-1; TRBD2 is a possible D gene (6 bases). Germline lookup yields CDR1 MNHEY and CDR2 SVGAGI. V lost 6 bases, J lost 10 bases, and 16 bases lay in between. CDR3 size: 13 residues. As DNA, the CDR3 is TGTGCCAGCAGCCTCGAGTGGAGGGAAGAGCAGTTCTTC. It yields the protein CASSLEWREEQFF.

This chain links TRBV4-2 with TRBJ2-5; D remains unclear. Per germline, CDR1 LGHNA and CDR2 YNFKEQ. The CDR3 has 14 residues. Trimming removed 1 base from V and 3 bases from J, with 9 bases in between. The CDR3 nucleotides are TGTGCCAGCAGCCAAGGTAGCCAAGAAGAGACCCAGTACTTC. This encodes CASSQGSQEETQYF.